Here is one T cell receptor (delta chain) with its context. The sample holds a few counts of this clone. This clone's antigen is unknown. This could be a read error, since a much larger clone is one nucleotide away. The CDR3 contains 17 residues, cysteine and phenylalanine counted. CDR3 DNA is the only sequence kept; it has 51 bases, read in frame from the first base. Ends trimmed: V by 3 bases, J by 0 bases; bases unmatched to a gene: 12. From the germline V gene, CDR1 is GEAIGNYY and CDR2 is EKD. This record belongs to a study of gamma-delta T cells after stem cell transplantation (dated by TCRdb to about 2016). The library was prepared using RT-PCR. Data came from an Illumina MiSeq. After TCRdb called clones again from the public reads with CATT, rows with identical DNA were merged. The sample has fewer than 2,000 delta-chain clones on record, roughly 6% of them singletons. In total, the top ten clones hold about a quarter of the sample.

Material: gamma-delta T cells. The source of this sequence is a human donor. It is not recorded whose cells these are; they may come from a transplant donor. This receptor chain uses TRDV2 and TRDJ1, with 7 bases matching TRDD3. Here the CDR3 is given as CACDPLGAPLNTDKLIF. In nucleotide form, the sequence is TGTGCCTGTGACCCCCTGGGGGCTCCGTTAAACACCGATAAACTCATCTTT.